The 2 T cell receptor beta chains below all came from one sample that was sequenced in a study of blood T cells in healthy people across ages. Primed by a sample-barcoded 5' primer and a J-beta primer mix, a second PCR proceeded for 7 to 11 cycles. TCRdb reprocessed the 5' RACE reads via MiXCR and lists one record per CDR3 protein. The data hold 1.2 million to 1.5 million distinct CDR3 sequences, with roughly 64% observed a single time. Sequencing was carried out using blood. The receptors here all came from a man younger than 35 in good health.

A note on this clonotype: The germline gene is not matched at one end of the junction; a read error may be the cause. The CDR3 nucleotides read TGCGCTAGCAACTCAGGGTCAGATACGCAGTATTTT. Its protein product is CASNSGSDTQYF. The rearrangement joins TRBV4-1 to TRBJ2-3; tentatively, D is TRBD1 (5 bases). Germline values: CDR1 MGHRA, CDR2 YSYEKL. CDR3 size: 12 residues.

This chain joins TRBV25-1 and TRBJ1-1; 9 bases align to TRBD1. Per the germline V gene, CDR1 is MGHDK and CDR2 is SYGVNS. The CDR3 runs 14 residues. After removal of 4 bases from V and 3 bases from J, the junction contained 3 bases not matched to a gene. The CDR3 coding sequence is TGTGCCAGCAGTGGGGGACAGGGTGACACTGAAGCTTTCTTT. Amino acids: CASSGGQGDTEAFF.